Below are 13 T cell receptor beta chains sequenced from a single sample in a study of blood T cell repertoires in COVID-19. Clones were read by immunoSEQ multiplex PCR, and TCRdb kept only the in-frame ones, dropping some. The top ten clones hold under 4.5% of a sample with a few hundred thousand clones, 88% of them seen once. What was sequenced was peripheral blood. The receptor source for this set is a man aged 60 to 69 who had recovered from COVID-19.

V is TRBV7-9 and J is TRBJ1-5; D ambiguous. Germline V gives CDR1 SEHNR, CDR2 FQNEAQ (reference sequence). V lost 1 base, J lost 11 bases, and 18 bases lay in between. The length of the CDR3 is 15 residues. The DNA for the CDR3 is TGTGCCAGCAGCTTAGGAGGTGAGGGTACTAGGGCCCAGCATTTT. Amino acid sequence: CASSLGGEGTRAQHF.

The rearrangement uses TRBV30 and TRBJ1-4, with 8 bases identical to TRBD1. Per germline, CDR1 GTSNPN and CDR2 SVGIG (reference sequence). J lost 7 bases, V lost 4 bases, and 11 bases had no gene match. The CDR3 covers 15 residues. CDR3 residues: CAWIRGQGASEKLFF. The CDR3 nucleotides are TGTGCCTGGATACGGGGTCAGGGGGCTTCTGAAAAACTGTTTTTT. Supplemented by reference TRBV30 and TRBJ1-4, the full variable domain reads SQTIHQWPATLVQPVGSPLSLECTVEGTSNPNLYWYRQAAGRGLQLLFYSVGIGQISSEVPQNLSASRPQDRQFILSSKKLLLSDSGFYLCAWIRGQGASEKLFFGSGTQLSVL.

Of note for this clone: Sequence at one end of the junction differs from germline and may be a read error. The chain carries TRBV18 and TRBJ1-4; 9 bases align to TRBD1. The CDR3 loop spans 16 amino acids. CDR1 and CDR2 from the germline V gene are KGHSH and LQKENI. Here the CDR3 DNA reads TGTGCCAGCTCCCCACAGGGGGCCGGCCCTAATGAAAAACTGTTTTTT. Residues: CASSPQGAGPNEKLFF.

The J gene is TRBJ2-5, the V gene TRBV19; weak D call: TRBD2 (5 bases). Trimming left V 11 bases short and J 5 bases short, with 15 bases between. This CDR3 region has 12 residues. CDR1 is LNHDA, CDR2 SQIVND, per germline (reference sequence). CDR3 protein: CAQRGARETQYF. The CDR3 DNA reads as TGTGCCCAACGGGGTGCCCGGGAGACCCAGTACTTC.

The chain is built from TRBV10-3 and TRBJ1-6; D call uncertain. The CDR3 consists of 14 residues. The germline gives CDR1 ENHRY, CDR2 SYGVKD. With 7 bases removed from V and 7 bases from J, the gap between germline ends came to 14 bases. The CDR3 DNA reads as TGTGCCATCAACGCGCGGGGAGGGAATTCACCCCTCCACTTT. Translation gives CAINARGGNSPLHF.

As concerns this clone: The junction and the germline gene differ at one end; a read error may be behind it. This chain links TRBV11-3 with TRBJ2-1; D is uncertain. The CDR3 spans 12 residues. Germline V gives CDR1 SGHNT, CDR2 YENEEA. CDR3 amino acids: CASRLGLGEQFF. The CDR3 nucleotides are TGTGCCAGCAGGTTAGGTCTCGGTGAGCAGTTCTTC.

CDR3 nucleotides: TGTGCCAGCAGCTTAGATCTGGGCAGTGAGACCCAGTACTTC. Protein product: CASSLDLGSETQYF. The genes are TRBV11-2 and TRBJ2-5; D is unresolved. The CDR3 spans 14 residues. The germline CDR1 and CDR2 sequences are SGHAT and FQNNGV. V was cut by 0 bases and J by 5 bases, with 10 bases left in between.

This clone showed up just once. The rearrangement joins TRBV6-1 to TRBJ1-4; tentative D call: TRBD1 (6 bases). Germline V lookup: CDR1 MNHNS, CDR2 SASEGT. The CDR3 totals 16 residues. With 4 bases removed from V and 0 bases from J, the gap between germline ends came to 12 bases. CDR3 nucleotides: TGTGCCAGCAGTGTGATACAGGGTCCAACTAATGAAAAACTGTTTTTT. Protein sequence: CASSVIQGPTNEKLFF.

CDR3 sequence: CASRKDLAGISIGELFF. The DNA for the CDR3 is TGTGCCAGCAGGAAGGACCTAGCGGGGATTTCTATCGGGGAGCTGTTTTTT. The rearrangement links TRBV27 to TRBJ2-2; 9 bases line up with TRBD2. The CDR3 has 17 amino acids. Germline V gives CDR1 MNHEY, CDR2 SMNVEV (reference sequence). V lost 6 bases, J lost 7 bases, and 15 bases stayed unmatched.

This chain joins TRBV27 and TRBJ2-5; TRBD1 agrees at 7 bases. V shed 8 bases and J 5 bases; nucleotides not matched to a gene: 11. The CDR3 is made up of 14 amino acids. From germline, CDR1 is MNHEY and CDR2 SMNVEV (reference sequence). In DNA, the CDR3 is TGTGCCAGCTACGGCCGAGGGGGCGGGGAGACCCAGTACTTC. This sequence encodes CASYGRGGGETQYF.

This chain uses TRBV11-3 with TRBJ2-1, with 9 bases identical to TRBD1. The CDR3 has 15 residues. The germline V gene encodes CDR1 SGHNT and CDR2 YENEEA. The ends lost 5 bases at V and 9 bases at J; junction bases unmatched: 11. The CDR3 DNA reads TGTGCCAGCAGCCAGCCGGGACAGGGAGGCGGTGAGCAGTTCTTC. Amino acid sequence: CASSQPGQGGGEQFF.

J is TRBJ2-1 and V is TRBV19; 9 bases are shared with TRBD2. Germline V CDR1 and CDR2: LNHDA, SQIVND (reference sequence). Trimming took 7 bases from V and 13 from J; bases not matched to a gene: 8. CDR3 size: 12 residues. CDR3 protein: CASTRAGGPQFF. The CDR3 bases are TGTGCCAGTACTCGAGCGGGGGGCCCCCAGTTCTTC.

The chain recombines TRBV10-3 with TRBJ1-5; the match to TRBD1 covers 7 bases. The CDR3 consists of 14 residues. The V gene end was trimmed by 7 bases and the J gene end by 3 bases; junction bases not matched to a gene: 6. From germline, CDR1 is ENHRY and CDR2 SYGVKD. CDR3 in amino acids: CAINARGNNQPQHF. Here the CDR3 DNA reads TGTGCCATCAACGCCAGGGGGAACAATCAGCCCCAGCATTTT.